This TCR beta chain comes out of a study of PD-L1 blockade in urothelial cancer. The time point was: pretreatment peripheral blood. Generated by immunoSEQ multiplex PCR, the TCRdb table keeps only in-frame clones and is missing some. Found here are tens of thousands of clones, about four fifths of them singletons; the top ten hold roughly 1.4%. V dropped 2 bases and J dropped 7; count of bases not matched to a gene: 12. Germline values: CDR1 SGDLS, CDR2 YYNGEE. CDR3 size: 15 residues. This clonotype was sampled from a man aged 45-65 years with urothelial cancer. Sequenced material: PBMCs, taken around atezolizumab (anti-PD-L1) treatment. The chain couples TRBV9 to TRBJ2-7, with 7 bases fitting TRBD1. CDR3 DNA sequence: TGTGCCAGCAGCGTCGGACAGGCCCGGGCATTGGAGCAGTACTTC. It specifies CASSVGQARALEQYF.